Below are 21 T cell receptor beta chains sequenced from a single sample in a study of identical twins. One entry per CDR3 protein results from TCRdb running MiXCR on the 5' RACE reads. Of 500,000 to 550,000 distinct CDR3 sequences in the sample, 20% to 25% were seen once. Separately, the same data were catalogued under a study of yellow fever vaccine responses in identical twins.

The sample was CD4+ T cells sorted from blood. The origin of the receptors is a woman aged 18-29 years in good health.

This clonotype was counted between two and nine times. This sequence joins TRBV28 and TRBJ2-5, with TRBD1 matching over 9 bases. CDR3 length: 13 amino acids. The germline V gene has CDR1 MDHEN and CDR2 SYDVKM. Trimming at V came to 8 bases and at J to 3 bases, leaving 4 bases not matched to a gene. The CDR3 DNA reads TGTGCCAGCCGGGGACAGGGAGAAGAGACCCAGTACTTC. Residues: CASRGQGEETQYF.

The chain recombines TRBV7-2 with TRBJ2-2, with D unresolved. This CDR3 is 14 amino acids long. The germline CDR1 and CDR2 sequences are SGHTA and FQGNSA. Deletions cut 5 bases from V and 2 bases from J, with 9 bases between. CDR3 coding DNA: TGTGCCAGCAGCCCTGGCTACAACACCGGGGAGCTGTTTTTT. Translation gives CASSPGYNTGELFF.

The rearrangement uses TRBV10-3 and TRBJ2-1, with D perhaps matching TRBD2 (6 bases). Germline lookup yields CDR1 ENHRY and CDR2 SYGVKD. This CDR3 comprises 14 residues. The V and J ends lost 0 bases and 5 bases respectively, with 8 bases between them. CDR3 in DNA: TGTGCCATCAGTGAGTCGGGGGGAGACAATGAGCAGTTCTTC. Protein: CAISESGGDNEQFF.

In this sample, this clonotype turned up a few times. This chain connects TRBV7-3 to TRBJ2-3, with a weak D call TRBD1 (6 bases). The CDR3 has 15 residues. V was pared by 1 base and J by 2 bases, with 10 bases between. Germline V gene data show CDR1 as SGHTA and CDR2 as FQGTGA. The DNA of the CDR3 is TGTGCCAGCAGCTTAATGGGGGCGGCCACAGATACGCAGTATTTT. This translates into CASSLMGAATDTQYF.

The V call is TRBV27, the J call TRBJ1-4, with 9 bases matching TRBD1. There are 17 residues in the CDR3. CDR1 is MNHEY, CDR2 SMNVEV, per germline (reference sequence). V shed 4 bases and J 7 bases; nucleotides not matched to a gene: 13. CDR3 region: CASSSQTFTGGGEKLFF. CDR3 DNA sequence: TGTGCCAGCAGTTCCCAAACTTTTACAGGGGGCGGTGAAAAACTGTTTTTT.

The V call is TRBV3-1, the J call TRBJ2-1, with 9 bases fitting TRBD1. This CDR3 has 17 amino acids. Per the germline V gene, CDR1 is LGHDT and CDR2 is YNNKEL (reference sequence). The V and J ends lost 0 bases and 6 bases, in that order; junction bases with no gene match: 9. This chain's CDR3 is CASSQEVPGQGLNEQFF. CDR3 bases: TGTGCCAGCAGCCAAGAAGTGCCGGGACAGGGCCTCAATGAGCAGTTCTTC.

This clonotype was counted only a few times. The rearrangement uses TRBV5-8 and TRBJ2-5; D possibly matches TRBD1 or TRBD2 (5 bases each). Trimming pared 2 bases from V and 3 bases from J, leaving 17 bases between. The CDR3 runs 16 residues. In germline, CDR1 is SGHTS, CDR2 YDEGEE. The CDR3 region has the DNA TGTGCCAGCAGCTTCGACGTCGGGACCAGAAAAGAGACCCAGTACTTC. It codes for CASSFDVGTRKETQYF.

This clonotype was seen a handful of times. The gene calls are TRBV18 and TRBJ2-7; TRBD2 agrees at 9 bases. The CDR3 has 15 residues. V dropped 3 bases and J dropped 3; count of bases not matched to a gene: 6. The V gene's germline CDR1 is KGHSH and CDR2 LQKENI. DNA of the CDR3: TGTGCCAGCTCACCGGGGGCTAGCGGGAACTACGAGCAGTACGTC. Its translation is CASSPGASGNYEQYV.

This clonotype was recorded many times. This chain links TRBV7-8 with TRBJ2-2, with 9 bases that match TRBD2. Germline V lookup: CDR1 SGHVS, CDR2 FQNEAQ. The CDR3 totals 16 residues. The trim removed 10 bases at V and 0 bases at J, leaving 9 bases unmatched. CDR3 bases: TGTGCCACCCAACCGGGACTAGCAACGAACACCGGGGAGCTGTTTTTT. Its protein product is CATQPGLATNTGELFF.

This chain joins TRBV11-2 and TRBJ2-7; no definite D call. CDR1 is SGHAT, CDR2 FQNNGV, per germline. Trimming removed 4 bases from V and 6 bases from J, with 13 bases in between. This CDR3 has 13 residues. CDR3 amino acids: CASSSLQESEQYF. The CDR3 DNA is TGTGCCAGCAGCTCCCTCCAGGAATCCGAGCAGTACTTC.

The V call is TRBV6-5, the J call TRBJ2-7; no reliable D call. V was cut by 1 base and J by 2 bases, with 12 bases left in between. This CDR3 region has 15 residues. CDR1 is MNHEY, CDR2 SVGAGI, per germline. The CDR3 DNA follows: TGTGCCAGCAGTTACTGGCAGGTACCCCCCTACGAGCAGTACTTC. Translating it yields CASSYWQVPPYEQYF.

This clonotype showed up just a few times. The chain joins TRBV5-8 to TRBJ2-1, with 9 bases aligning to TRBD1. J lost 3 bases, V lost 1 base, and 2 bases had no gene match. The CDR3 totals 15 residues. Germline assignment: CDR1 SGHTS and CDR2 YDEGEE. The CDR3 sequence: CASSLMGQGYNEQFF. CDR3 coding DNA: TGTGCCAGCAGCTTGATGGGACAGGGCTACAATGAGCAGTTCTTC.

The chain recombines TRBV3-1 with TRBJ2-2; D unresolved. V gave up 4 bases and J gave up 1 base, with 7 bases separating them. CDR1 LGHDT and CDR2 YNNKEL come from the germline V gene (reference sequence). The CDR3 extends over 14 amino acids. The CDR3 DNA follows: TGTGCCAGCAGCCGAGCACTGAACACCGGGGAGCTGTTTTTT. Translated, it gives CASSRALNTGELFF. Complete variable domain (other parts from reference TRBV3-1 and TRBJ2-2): DTAVSQTPKYLVTQMGNDKSIKCEQNLGHDTMYWYKQDSKKFLKIMFSYNNKELIINETVPNRFSPKSPDKAHLNLHINSLELGDSAVYFCASSRALNTGELFFGEGSRLTVL.

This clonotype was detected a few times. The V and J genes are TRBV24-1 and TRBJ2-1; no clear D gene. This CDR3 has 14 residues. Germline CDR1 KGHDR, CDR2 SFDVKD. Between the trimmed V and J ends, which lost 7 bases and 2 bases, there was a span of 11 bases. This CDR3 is CATRGPRTYNEQFF. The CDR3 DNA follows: TGTGCCACCAGAGGACCTAGGACCTACAATGAGCAGTTCTTC.

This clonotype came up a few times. The CDR3 sequence is CSASREGNTEAFF. The CDR3 bases are TGCAGTGCCTCAAGGGAGGGGAACACTGAAGCTTTCTTT. The V gene is TRBV20-1, the J gene TRBJ1-1; D uncertain. The germline CDR1 and CDR2 sequences are DFQATT and SNEGSKA (reference sequence). Trimming pared 6 bases from V and 1 base from J, leaving 12 bases between. The CDR3 totals 13 residues.

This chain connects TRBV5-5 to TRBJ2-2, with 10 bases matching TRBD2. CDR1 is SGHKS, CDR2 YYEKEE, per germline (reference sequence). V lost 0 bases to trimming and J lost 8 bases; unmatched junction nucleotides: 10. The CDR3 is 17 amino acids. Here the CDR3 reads CASSLAPLAGVAGELFF. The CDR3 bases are TGTGCCAGCAGCTTGGCCCCCCTAGCGGGAGTGGCGGGGGAGCTGTTTTTT.

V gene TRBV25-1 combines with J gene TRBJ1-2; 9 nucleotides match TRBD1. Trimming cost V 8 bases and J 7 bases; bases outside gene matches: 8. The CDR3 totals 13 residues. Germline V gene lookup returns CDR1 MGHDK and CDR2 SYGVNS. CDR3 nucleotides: TGTGCCAGCTGGGACCCGGACAGGGGTGGCTACACCTTC. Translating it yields CASWDPDRGGYTF.

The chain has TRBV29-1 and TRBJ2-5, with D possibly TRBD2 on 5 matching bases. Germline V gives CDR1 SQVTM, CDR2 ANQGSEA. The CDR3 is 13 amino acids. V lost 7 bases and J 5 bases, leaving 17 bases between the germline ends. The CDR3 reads CSASIGVGETQYF. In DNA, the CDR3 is TGCAGCGCCAGTATCGGGGTTGGGGAGACCCAGTACTTC.

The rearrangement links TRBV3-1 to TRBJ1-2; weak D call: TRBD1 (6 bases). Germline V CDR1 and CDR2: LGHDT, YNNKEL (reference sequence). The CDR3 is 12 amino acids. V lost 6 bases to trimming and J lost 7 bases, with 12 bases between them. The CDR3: CASSYTGSGYTF. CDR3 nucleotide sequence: TGTGCCAGCAGTTACACAGGGAGTGGCTACACCTTC.

The CDR3 spells CASSRTGIGANEQFF. The CDR3 DNA is TGCGCCAGCAGCCGGACAGGGATCGGGGCCAATGAGCAGTTCTTC. The rearrangement uses TRBV5-1 and TRBJ2-1, with TRBD1 matching over 8 bases. CDR3 length equals 15 residues. With V trimmed by 4 bases and J by 6 bases, 9 bases remained unmatched. CDR1 SGHRS and CDR2 YFSETQ come from the germline V gene.

The CDR3 DNA follows: TGTGCCAGCAGTTACAGGGTTTCCGGAAACACCATATATTTT. Translated: CASSYRVSGNTIYF. J is TRBJ1-3 and V is TRBV7-9; possibly TRBD1 for D (6 bases). The germline CDR1 and CDR2 sequences are SEHNR and FQNEAQ (reference sequence). V was cut by 6 bases and J by 4 bases, with 13 bases left in between. The CDR3 contains 14 residues.